The sequence of this T cell receptor (beta chain) was determined in a study of control samples from healthy donors and cancer patients. Sequenced by immunoSEQ multiplex PCR; TCRdb stores in-frame clones only, minus some. The sample lists about 250,000 clones, about 80% seen once, with roughly 13% in the top ten. The origin of this receptor is a woman aged 55-70 years with lung cancer. Input material: PBMCs.

The DNA of the CDR3 is TGTGCCAGCAGCCAACCTGGGACTAGCCGCAATGAGCAGTTCTTC. Protein sequence: CASSQPGTSRNEQFF. The J gene is TRBJ2-1, the V gene TRBV7-9, with 9 bases aligning to TRBD2. V gave up 5 bases and J gave up 6 bases; unmatched junction bases: 8. Germline V lookup: CDR1 SEHNR, CDR2 FQNEAQ (reference sequence). The CDR3 runs 15 residues.